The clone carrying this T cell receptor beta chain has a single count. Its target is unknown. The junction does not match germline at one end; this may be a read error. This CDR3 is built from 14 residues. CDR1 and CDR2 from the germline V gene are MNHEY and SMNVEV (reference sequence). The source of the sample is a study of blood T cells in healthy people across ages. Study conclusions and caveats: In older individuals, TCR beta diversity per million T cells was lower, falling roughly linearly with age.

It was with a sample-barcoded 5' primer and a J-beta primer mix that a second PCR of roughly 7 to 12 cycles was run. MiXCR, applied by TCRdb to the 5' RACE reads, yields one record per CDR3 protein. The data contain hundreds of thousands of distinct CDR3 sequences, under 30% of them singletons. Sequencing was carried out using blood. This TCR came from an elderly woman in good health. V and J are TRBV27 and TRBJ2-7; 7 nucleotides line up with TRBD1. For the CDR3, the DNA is TGTGCCAGCAGTTTATCGGGCAGGGGGTACGGGCAGTACTTC. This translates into CASSLSGRGYGQYF.